Following are 28 T cell receptor beta chains from one sample sequenced in a study of blood T cell repertoires in COVID-19. Assay used: immunoSEQ multiplex PCR; TCRdb lists only in-frame clones, some missing. The sample includes 300,000 to 400,000 clones, approximately 88% of them seen just once. Sequencing input: PBMCs or T cells enriched from blood (not recorded which). These receptors were obtained from a woman in her twenties or thirties with acute COVID-19.

The chain couples TRBV24-1 to TRBJ2-6; the D is unclear. Germline V gene data show CDR1 as KGHDR and CDR2 as SFDVKD. V was shortened by 6 bases and J by 2 bases, with 10 bases between the two germline ends. CDR3 size: 15 residues. CDR3 coding DNA: TGTGCCACCAGTACGGGTCGTGCTGGGGCCAACGTCCTGACTTTC. Its protein product is CATSTGRAGANVLTF.

The V call is TRBV12-5, the J call TRBJ2-7; maybe TRBD1 (6 bases). Germline V gene lookup returns CDR1 LGHNT and CDR2 FRNRAP. V lost 4 bases, J lost 4 bases, and 17 bases lay in between. This CDR3 contains 15 residues. The CDR3 bases are TGTGCTAGTGGTTCTCATGACAGGTACTCGTACGAGCAGTACTTC. Its protein is CASGSHDRYSYEQYF.

This rearrangement joins TRBV3-1 (or the pseudogene TRBV3-2) to TRBJ2-1; 8 positions match TRBD1. There are 14 residues in the CDR3. The V and J ends lost 3 bases and 5 bases, in that order; junction bases with no gene match: 3. Germline V CDR1 and CDR2: LGHDT, YNNKEL (reference sequence). The CDR3 reads CASSHVDRDNEQFF. The CDR3, as DNA: TGTGCCAGCAGCCATGTGGACAGGGACAATGAGCAGTTCTTC.

This rearrangement joins TRBV5-6 to TRBJ1-5; D unclear. This CDR3 contains 13 residues. Trimming took 0 bases from V and 5 from J, leaving 6 bases between them. Germline V CDR1 and CDR2: SGHDT, YYEEEE. The CDR3 region is CASSLGQYQPQHF. For the CDR3, the DNA is TGTGCCAGCAGCTTGGGTCAATATCAGCCCCAGCATTTT.

The chain uses TRBV7-8 and TRBJ2-1, with D maybe TRBD2 (6 bases). Germline lookup yields CDR1 SGHVS and CDR2 FQNEAQ. V was pared by 2 bases and J by 5 bases, with 10 bases between. The CDR3 runs to 14 residues. The CDR3 nucleotides are TGTGCCAGCAGCTTAATTGGGAGGAACAATGAGCAGTTCTTC. This gives the protein CASSLIGRNNEQFF.

The chain joins TRBV6-4 to TRBJ1-3; D is unresolved. V was clipped by 0 bases and J by 0 bases, with 15 bases between them. Germline loops: CDR1 MRHNA, CDR2 SNTAGT. The CDR3 loop spans 18 amino acids. The CDR3 nucleotides are TGTGCCAGCAGTGACTCGAAGTTACTAGCCCTCTCTGGAAACACCATATATTTT. This encodes CASSDSKLLALSGNTIYF.

V usage is TRBV27 and J usage is TRBJ1-2; D gene unclear. This CDR3 is 17 amino acids long. The V end lost 6 bases, the J end lost 3 bases, and 23 bases lay between the germline ends. The germline V gene encodes CDR1 MNHEY and CDR2 SMNVEV (reference sequence). The CDR3 region has the DNA TGTGCCAGCAGAGAGGAAGGCCGAAACAACGGGTACTATGGCTACACCTTC. Its translation: CASREEGRNNGYYGYTF.

The chain uses TRBV24-1 and TRBJ1-6; possible D gene TRBD1, 6 bases. Trimming removed 11 bases at V and 4 bases at J, with 11 bases between. Germline V CDR1 and CDR2: KGHDR, SFDVKD. The CDR3 has 13 residues. The CDR3 DNA reads TGTGCCAAAACTACAGGGTATAATTCACCCCTCCACTTT. Translated: CAKTTGYNSPLHF.

The chain employs TRBV5-4 and TRBJ1-2; D remains ambiguous. The CDR3 is 16 residues long. Trimming took off 1 base at V and 1 base at J, with 14 bases between the two ends. The V gene's germline CDR1 is SGHNT and CDR2 YYREEE (reference sequence). The CDR3 region is CASSLTQESLNYGYTF. The CDR3 DNA follows: TGTGCCAGCAGCTTGACCCAGGAATCTCTTAACTATGGCTACACCTTC.

The chain links TRBV10-1 to TRBJ2-2; tentatively, D is TRBD1 (6 bases). The CDR3 is 14 residues long. V lost 6 bases to trimming and J lost 0 bases, with 8 bases between them. Looked up from germline, CDR1 is WNHNN and CDR2 is SYGVQD (reference sequence). This CDR3 reads CASSGQPNTGELFF. In nucleotides, the CDR3 is TGCGCCAGCAGCGGACAGCCGAACACCGGGGAGCTGTTTTTT.

The chain carries TRBV5-8 and TRBJ1-5; the match to TRBD1 covers 8 bases. The CDR3 contains 16 residues. Losses at the gene ends were 0 bases for V and 5 bases for J; bases not matched to a gene: 7. Per the germline V gene, CDR1 is SGHTS and CDR2 is YDEGEE. The CDR3 nucleotides are TGTGCCAGCAGCTTGGGTGACAGGGGAAACGATCAGCCCCAGCATTTT. Its translation: CASSLGDRGNDQPQHF.

The J gene is TRBJ1-3, the V gene TRBV10-2; D possibly corresponds to TRBD1 (6 bases). The germline V gene has CDR1 WSHSY and CDR2 SAAADI. CDR3 size: 14 residues. Deletions cut 6 bases from V and 0 bases from J, with 9 bases between. CDR3 in amino acids: CASSTGSSGNTIYF. The CDR3 DNA is TGCGCCAGCAGCACAGGGAGCTCTGGAAACACCATATATTTT.

The J gene is TRBJ1-2, the V gene TRBV14; possible D gene TRBD1, 6 bases. Trimming took off 1 base at V and 7 bases at J, with 10 bases between the two ends. The CDR3 has 13 amino acids. Per the germline V gene, CDR1 is SGHDN and CDR2 is FVKESK. CDR3: CASSQGIGGGYTF. Written as DNA, the CDR3 is TGTGCCAGCAGCCAAGGCATAGGGGGTGGCTACACCTTC.

This rearrangement joins TRBV28 to TRBJ2-5; D possibly corresponds to TRBD1 (8 bases). Germline V gene sequence: CDR1 MDHEN, CDR2 SYDVKM. The germline V and J ends were trimmed by 6 bases and 2 bases, with 19 bases remaining between them. This CDR3 is built from 16 residues. CDR3 sequence: CASSPDREGEQETQYF. Written as DNA, the CDR3 is TGTGCCAGCAGCCCGGACAGGGAGGGGGAGCAAGAGACCCAGTACTTC.

V is TRBV19 and J is TRBJ1-1; tentatively, D is TRBD1 (6 bases). V was clipped by 10 bases and J by 0 bases, with 12 bases between them. In germline, CDR1 is LNHDA, CDR2 SQIVND (reference sequence). The CDR3 has 13 amino acids. The CDR3 region has the DNA TGTGCCACCTCGAGGGACATGAACACTGAAGCTTTCTTT. Protein sequence: CATSRDMNTEAFF. Looking up the rest from reference TRBV19 and TRBJ1-1 gives the full variable domain: DGGITQSPKYLFRKEGQNVTLSCEQNLNHDAMYWYRQDPGQGLRLIYYSQIVNDFQKGDIAEGYSVSREKKESFPLTVTSAQKNPTAFYLCATSRDMNTEAFFGQGTRLTVV.

The chain employs TRBV18 and TRBJ2-3; tentative D call: TRBD1 (6 bases). Trimming pared 3 bases from V and 3 bases from J, leaving 7 bases between. Germline CDR1 KGHSH, CDR2 LQKENI. This CDR3 has 13 residues. CDR3 sequence reads: CASSPTGTDTQYF. For the CDR3, the DNA is TGTGCCAGCTCACCCACAGGGACAGATACGCAGTATTTT.

The rearrangement links TRBV27 to TRBJ2-2, with a tentative D call TRBD1 (6 bases). This CDR3 region has 14 residues. Germline values: CDR1 MNHEY, CDR2 SMNVEV (reference sequence). The V end lost 10 bases, the J end lost 0 bases, and 12 bases lay between the germline ends. CDR3 amino acids: CATSGHPNTGELFF. The CDR3 DNA follows: TGTGCCACCTCGGGACACCCGAACACCGGGGAGCTGTTTTTT.

The V call is TRBV18, the J call TRBJ2-7; 7 nucleotides align to TRBD1. CDR3 size: 15 residues. Germline assignment: CDR1 KGHSH and CDR2 LQKENI. V lost 4 bases, J lost 3 bases, and 9 bases stayed unmatched. The DNA of the CDR3 is TGTGCCAGCTCACTCCTCCGGGACAGTCTCTACGAGCAGTACTTC. Protein product: CASSLLRDSLYEQYF.

This clone has only a few counts. The chain carries TRBV7-3 and TRBJ2-1, with no clear D. V was pared by 3 bases and J by 7 bases, with 7 bases between. Germline assignment: CDR1 SGHTA and CDR2 FQGTGA. This CDR3 comprises 12 residues. DNA for the CDR3: TGTGCCAGCAGCTTGTCGGGTAATGAGCAGTTCTTC. This sequence encodes CASSLSGNEQFF.

This rearrangement joins TRBV30 to TRBJ2-6, with D tentatively TRBD1 (5 bases). V lost 2 bases and J lost 2, with 7 bases in between. The CDR3 runs 14 residues. Looked up from germline, CDR1 is GTSNPN and CDR2 is SVGIG (reference sequence). CDR3 sequence (DNA): TGTGCCTGGAGTAAAGGGGCTGGGGCCAACGTCCTGACTTTC. The encoded protein is CAWSKGAGANVLTF.

V gene TRBV5-5 combines with J gene TRBJ1-5; tentative D call: TRBD1 (6 bases). The V gene's germline CDR1 is SGHKS and CDR2 YYEKEE (reference sequence). Trimming took 4 bases from V and 4 from J, leaving 12 bases between them. The CDR3 runs to 14 residues. The CDR3 protein is CASSQGTRNQPQHF. The CDR3 bases are TGTGCCAGCAGCCAGGGGACACGAAATCAGCCCCAGCATTTT. Complete variable domain (other parts from reference TRBV5-5 and TRBJ1-5): DAGVTQSPTHLIKTRGQQVTLRCSPISGHKSVSWYQQVLGQGPQFIFQYYEKEERGRGNFPDRFSARQFPNYSSELNVNALLLGDSALYLCASSQGTRNQPQHFGDGTRLSIL.

The genes are TRBV5-1 and TRBJ2-1, with D possibly TRBD1 on 6 matching bases. Looked up from germline, CDR1 is SGHRS and CDR2 is YFSETQ. The CDR3 is 14 residues long. The V and J ends lost 0 bases and 5 bases respectively, with 9 bases between them. The CDR3: CASSLGRQDNEQFF. DNA of the CDR3: TGCGCCAGCAGCTTGGGACGACAGGACAATGAGCAGTTCTTC.

This chain joins TRBV3-1 (or the pseudogene TRBV3-2) and TRBJ2-1; 8 nucleotides align to TRBD2. The CDR3 covers 16 residues. V trimming: 4 bases; J trimming: 2 bases; junction bases outside the gene matches: 7. Germline CDR1 and CDR2: LGHDT and YNNKEL (reference sequence). The CDR3 nucleotides read TGTGCCAGCAGCCCCATCGGGGGGGCAACCTACAATGAGCAGTTCTTC. As protein: CASSPIGGATYNEQFF.

This chain links TRBV7-3 with TRBJ1-1; D is uncertain. V was shortened by 0 bases and J by 0 bases, with 5 bases between the two germline ends. The CDR3 length is 14 residues. Germline CDR1 SGHTA, CDR2 FQGTGA. The CDR3 sequence: CASSLTAVNTEAFF. CDR3 sequence (DNA): TGTGCCAGCAGCTTAACTGCAGTGAACACTGAAGCTTTCTTT.

J is TRBJ2-7 and V is TRBV5-6; perhaps TRBD2 as D (5 bases). In germline, CDR1 is SGHDT, CDR2 YYEEEE. The CDR3 extends over 14 amino acids. V was clipped by 1 base and J by 6 bases, with 14 bases between them. This CDR3 is CASSLTEVWAEQYF. CDR3 coding DNA: TGTGCCAGCAGCTTGACGGAGGTCTGGGCCGAGCAGTACTTC.

The rearrangement links TRBV5-1 to TRBJ2-1; TRBD2 matches 8 bases. CDR1 SGHRS and CDR2 YFSETQ come from the germline V gene. The CDR3 is made up of 15 amino acids. The ends lost 8 bases at V and 9 bases at J; junction bases unmatched: 16. CDR3 sequence: CASSGGLGLAPEQFF. In DNA, the CDR3 is TGCGCCAGTAGCGGAGGTTTAGGACTAGCCCCTGAGCAGTTCTTC.

This chain links TRBV12-3 or TRBV12-4 with TRBJ2-2; weak D call: TRBD2 (6 bases). The CDR3 has 12 residues. Trimming pared 10 bases from V and 5 bases from J, leaving 11 bases between. The CDR3 DNA reads TGTGCCATCCCGGGGGAGACCGGGGAGCTGTTTTTT. This codes for CAIPGETGELFF.

This clone showed up just once. The chain has TRBV7-7 and TRBJ2-1; 7 bases match TRBD1. The CDR3 has 15 residues. Germline CDR1 is SSHAT and CDR2 is FNYEAQ (reference sequence). Unmatched junction bases numbered 9, after V lost 5 bases and J lost 5 bases. CDR3 sequence (DNA): TGTGCCAGCAGCGCCCGACAGGGTACGAACAATGAGCAGTTCTTC. It is translated as CASSARQGTNNEQFF.